This T cell receptor (beta chain) comes out of a study of blood T cell repertoires in COVID-19. The overall study: In each case, the material was cDNA or gDNA derived from T cells, B-cell-depleted T cells, or PBMCs.

The Seattle patients joined while their infection was active and were tracked longitudinally afterward. In the study's own analysis: Cell counts per sample came from amplifying reference gene primers. The table came from immunoSEQ multiplex PCR; TCRdb's copy has only in-frame clones and leaves some out. The V and J calls and clone size are taken from that table; D and trimming were inferred from the DNA. The sample lists about 48,000 clones; approximately 84% were seen once. Trimming removed 5 bases from V and 4 bases from J; junction bases left unmatched: 4. The CDR3 runs to 13 residues. Germline V gives CDR1 SGHAT, CDR2 FQDESV (reference sequence).

The clonotype originates from a woman aged 80 or older with COVID-19, enrolled during active disease. The specimen sequenced was peripheral blood. The V gene is TRBV11-1, the J gene TRBJ1-2; TRBD1 aligns across 7 bases. The CDR3 spells CASSRTGSYGYTF. The CDR3 region has the DNA TGTGCCAGCAGCCGGACAGGATCCTATGGCTACACCTTC.